Each of the 26 T cell receptor beta chains below was sequenced from the same sample in a study of blood T cell repertoires in COVID-19. Repertoires were generated with immunoSEQ multiplex PCR, while TCRdb's copy carries only in-frame clones and drops some. Seen here are 150,000 or so clones, roughly 83% observed once, and the top ten hold about an eighth. Sequenced: PBMCs or T cells enriched from blood (not recorded which). These receptors were collected from a woman aged 60 to 75 who had recovered from COVID-19.

This clone appeared once. The J gene is TRBJ1-1, the V gene TRBV9; D might be TRBD1 (5 bases). Deletions cut 0 bases from V and 1 base from J, with 13 bases between. Germline V lookup: CDR1 SGDLS, CDR2 YYNGEE. There are 16 residues in the CDR3. The CDR3 sequence is CASSVEGASGNTEAFF. For the CDR3, the DNA is TGTGCCAGCAGCGTAGAAGGGGCAAGTGGGAACACTGAAGCTTTCTTT.

This chain uses TRBV9 with TRBJ2-5; TRBD2 agrees at 7 bases. CDR3 length: 15 residues. Unmatched junction bases numbered 10, after V lost 3 bases and J lost 5 bases. Germline V gene sequence: CDR1 SGDLS, CDR2 YYNGEE. The CDR3 is CASSAVREGGETQYF. The CDR3 DNA follows: TGTGCCAGCAGCGCGGTCAGGGAGGGTGGGGAGACCCAGTACTTC.

The chain's CDR3 is CASSYSTVYGYTF. The CDR3 DNA sequence: TGTGCCAGCAGTTACTCGACAGTCTATGGCTACACCTTC. The rearrangement links TRBV6-5 to TRBJ1-2, with D perhaps matching TRBD1 (5 bases). The CDR3 has 13 residues. The ends were cut back, 0 bases at V and 4 bases at J, with 6 bases in the middle. CDR1 and CDR2 (germline): MNHEY, SVGAGI.

This clone was counted only a few times. In the same sample, other DNA sequences code for this CDR3. V and J are TRBV5-1 and TRBJ2-1, with a possible D match to TRBD1 (7 bases). This CDR3 has 15 residues. With 2 bases removed from V and 1 base from J, the gap between germline ends came to 10 bases. Germline V gene data show CDR1 as SGHRS and CDR2 as YFSETQ. The DNA of the CDR3 is TGCGCCAGCAGCTTATCAGGGGGGTCCTACAATGAGCAGTTCTTC. Translated, it gives CASSLSGGSYNEQFF.

This clone was seen a few times. This sequence joins TRBV29-1 and TRBJ1-1; 7 bases agree with TRBD1. This CDR3 comprises 17 residues. V shed 1 base, J shed 5 bases, and the junction held 16 bases outside the gene matches. The germline CDR1 and CDR2 sequences are SQVTM and ANQGSEA. CDR3 bases: TGCAGCGTTGAAGCACGCGATCCGGAGAGGGGGCATACTGAAGCTTTCTTT. Its protein is CSVEARDPERGHTEAFF.

The chain has TRBV28 and TRBJ1-1; no definite D call. The CDR3 runs 14 residues. V lost 6 bases, J lost 2 bases, and 13 bases lay in between. The germline V gene encodes CDR1 MDHEN and CDR2 SYDVKM. CDR3 residues: CASSLTTSNTEAFF. The CDR3 DNA reads TGTGCCAGCAGCCTGACAACATCTAACACTGAAGCTTTCTTT.

V gene TRBV18 combines with J gene TRBJ2-2; no definite D call. This CDR3 has 16 amino acids. Trimming stripped 0 bases from V and 9 bases from J, with 17 bases between. Germline lookup yields CDR1 KGHSH and CDR2 LQKENI. The CDR3 here is CASSPPNQVLGRELFF. The DNA for the CDR3 is TGTGCCAGCTCACCACCAAATCAAGTTCTTGGGCGGGAGCTGTTTTTT.

CDR3 DNA: TGCGCCAGCAGCTTGGTACCACAGGGAGACATTCAGTACTTC. Translation: CASSLVPQGDIQYF. The chain has TRBV5-1 and TRBJ2-4, with TRBD1 as a possible D gene (6 bases). Germline CDR1 reads SGHRS; CDR2 reads YFSETQ. The germline V and J ends were trimmed by 0 bases and 8 bases, with 12 bases remaining between them. CDR3 length: 14 amino acids.

The gene calls are TRBV5-1 and TRBJ2-2, with 7 bases lining up with TRBD1. CDR3 length: 15 residues. Trimming at V came to 4 bases and at J to 6 bases, leaving 9 bases not matched to a gene. The germline V gene has CDR1 SGHRS and CDR2 YFSETQ. The CDR3 loop is CASSPGTAIPGELFF. The CDR3 nucleotides are TGCGCCAGCAGCCCCGGGACAGCTATCCCCGGGGAGCTGTTTTTT.

The chain has TRBV18 and TRBJ1-1; 7 nucleotides agree with TRBD1. J lost 1 base, V lost 6 bases, and 5 bases had no gene match. This CDR3 region has 14 residues. Germline loops: CDR1 KGHSH, CDR2 LQKENI. CDR3 region: CASSFPGGNTEAFF. CDR3 sequence (DNA): TGTGCCAGCTCGTTTCCAGGGGGGAACACTGAAGCTTTCTTT.

In its sample, this clone was seen once. The chain has TRBV6-5 and TRBJ1-2; TRBD1 aligns across 8 bases. There are 14 residues in the CDR3. Per the germline V gene, CDR1 is MNHEY and CDR2 is SVGAGI. J gave up 0 bases and V 8 bases, and 5 bases lay outside the gene matches. Written as DNA, the CDR3 is TGTGCCAGCGATACAGGGGGAGCTAACTATGGCTACACCTTC. Its translation: CASDTGGANYGYTF.

The V gene is TRBV28, the J gene TRBJ1-2, with D uncertain. CDR1 and CDR2 (germline): MDHEN, SYDVKM. The CDR3 sequence is 13 residues long. V was cut by 2 bases and J by 5 bases, with 9 bases left in between. The chain's CDR3 is CASSLQLLYGYTF. The CDR3 DNA sequence: TGTGCCAGCAGTTTACAGCTACTATATGGCTACACCTTC.

The chain joins TRBV27 to TRBJ2-2; D remains ambiguous. The germline V gene has CDR1 MNHEY and CDR2 SMNVEV (reference sequence). CDR3 size: 14 residues. V was shortened by 4 bases and J by 0 bases, with 6 bases between the two germline ends. In DNA form, the CDR3 reads TGTGCCAGCAGTTGGCGGACGAACACCGGGGAGCTGTTTTTT. It translates to CASSWRTNTGELFF.

The V gene is TRBV19, the J gene TRBJ2-2, with 10 nucleotides matching TRBD2. The CDR3 loop spans 17 amino acids. Germline values: CDR1 LNHDA, CDR2 SQIVND (reference sequence). With V trimmed by 8 bases and J by 5 bases, 14 bases remained unmatched. CDR3 loop: CASGGSLAGPYTGELFF. CDR3 DNA: TGTGCCAGTGGCGGGTCACTAGCGGGACCCTATACCGGGGAGCTGTTTTTT.

CDR3 DNA: TGTGCTAGTGGTTCCGACACCGCTAATGAAAAACTGTTTTTT. This sequence encodes CASGSDTANEKLFF. The V and J genes are TRBV12-5 and TRBJ1-4, with D uncertain. The CDR3 contains 14 residues. The V and J ends lost 4 bases and 3 bases respectively, with 9 bases between them. In germline, CDR1 is LGHNT, CDR2 FRNRAP.

The chain combines TRBV4-1 with TRBJ2-3, with TRBD2 matching 8 bases. V dropped 2 bases and J dropped 8; count of bases not matched to a gene: 9. The CDR3 sequence is 15 residues long. Germline CDR1 and CDR2: MGHRA and YSYEKL. The CDR3 DNA sequence: TGCGCCAGCAGCCAACCGGGGACTAGGCTGGTTACGCAGTATTTT. This encodes CASSQPGTRLVTQYF.

V usage is TRBV13 and J usage is TRBJ2-7; TRBD1 matches 8 bases. Losses at the gene ends were 5 bases for V and 3 bases for J; bases not matched to a gene: 9. Germline V gene lookup returns CDR1 PRHDT and CDR2 FYEKMQ (reference sequence). This CDR3 is 15 amino acids long. CDR3 nucleotides: TGTGCCAGCAGCCGAACCGGGACAGGTGTCTACGAGCAGTACTTC. Protein product: CASSRTGTGVYEQYF.

This chain uses TRBV11-2 with TRBJ2-1, with D perhaps TRBD2 (6 bases). Germline V gene lookup returns CDR1 SGHAT and CDR2 FQNNGV. The CDR3 has 13 residues. V was trimmed by 4 bases and J by 6 bases, leaving 10 bases between them. The CDR3 DNA sequence: TGTGCCAGCAGCTCCTCTAGCGTCAATGAGCAGTTCTTC. Its protein product is CASSSSSVNEQFF. Full variable domain (missing parts from reference TRBV11-2 and TRBJ2-1): EAGVAQSPRYKIIEKRQSVAFWCNPISGHATLYWYQQILGQGPKLLIQFQNNGVVDDSQLPKDRFSAERLKGVDSTLKIQPAKLEDSAVYLCASSSSSVNEQFFGPGTRLTVL.

Points on this clone: The identical CDR3 is also encoded by other nucleotide sequences in the sample. The rearrangement links TRBV3-1 (or the pseudogene TRBV3-2) to TRBJ2-7; 7 bases match TRBD1. The germline V gene has CDR1 LGHDT and CDR2 YNNKEL (reference sequence). With 6 bases clipped from V and 1 base from J, the junction kept 3 bases outside the gene matches. The CDR3 length is 13 residues. The chain's CDR3 is CASSRGQSYEQYF. CDR3 DNA: TGTGCCAGCAGTCGGGGACAGTCCTACGAGCAGTACTTC.

The chain carries TRBV5-1 and TRBJ2-1, with D tentatively TRBD2 (7 bases). The CDR3 contains 15 residues. CDR1 is SGHRS, CDR2 YFSETQ, per germline. V was shortened by 0 bases and J by 5 bases, with 12 bases between the two germline ends. CDR3 in DNA: TGCGCCAGCAGCTTGGTGGGAGGGGGGAACAATGAGCAGTTCTTC. Translating gives CASSLVGGGNNEQFF.

The sample holds a few counts of this clone. CDR3 amino acids: CASSPPSGAGNTEAFF. The CDR3 DNA follows: TGTGCCAGCTCACCACCGAGCGGGGCTGGGAACACTGAAGCTTTCTTT. This chain links TRBV18 with TRBJ1-1; D is perhaps TRBD1 (5 bases). The CDR3 contains 16 residues. V shed 0 bases and J shed 1 base, with 12 bases lying between them. Germline assignment: CDR1 KGHSH and CDR2 LQKENI.

The V gene is TRBV6-5, the J gene TRBJ1-2, with 7 bases fitting TRBD1. Germline loops: CDR1 MNHEY, CDR2 SVGAGI. The CDR3 contains 15 residues. V lost 6 bases to trimming and J lost 7 bases; unmatched junction nucleotides: 14. CDR3 DNA sequence: TGTGCCAGCAGGGACTCGAGGCCGGGACAGTCTGGCTACACCTTC. Translated, it gives CASRDSRPGQSGYTF.

The chain employs TRBV7-8 and TRBJ2-5, with D possibly matching TRBD2 (5 bases). Looked up from germline, CDR1 is SGHVS and CDR2 is FQNEAQ. V was shortened by 7 bases and J by 5 bases, with 11 bases between the two germline ends. The CDR3 has 12 amino acids. The DNA of the CDR3 is TGTGCCAGCACGAGGGTCGAGGAGACCCAGTACTTC. This codes for CASTRVEETQYF.

The chain has TRBV20-1 and TRBJ1-5, with 7 bases matching TRBD1. The CDR3 has 14 amino acids. CDR1 is DFQATT and CDR2 is SNEGSKA in the germline V gene (reference sequence). V was pared by 3 bases and J by 6 bases, with 8 bases of the junction left unmatched. CDR3 sequence: CSASGDRDFQPQHF. The CDR3 DNA is TGCAGTGCTAGTGGCGACAGGGATTTTCAGCCCCAGCATTTT.

The genes are TRBV7-3 and TRBJ2-3; 10 bases fit TRBD2. Germline V gene lookup returns CDR1 SGHTA and CDR2 FQGTGA. The J segment lost 1 base and the V segment lost 3 bases, leaving 10 bases of the junction unmatched. The CDR3 contains 18 residues. Here the CDR3 DNA reads TGTGCCAGCAGCTTCCAGCATTCCCTAGCGGGGGGCACAGATACGCAGTATTTT. Amino acid sequence: CASSFQHSLAGGTDTQYF.

The V and J genes are TRBV3-1 (or the pseudogene TRBV3-2) and TRBJ2-5; tentative D call: TRBD2 (6 bases). The germline V and J ends were trimmed by 1 base and 0 bases, with 15 bases remaining between them. CDR1 and CDR2 from the germline V gene are LGHDT and YNNKEL (reference sequence). This CDR3 is built from 17 residues. CDR3: CASSQGFGGAYQETQYF. In DNA form, the CDR3 reads TGTGCCAGCAGCCAAGGATTCGGCGGGGCGTACCAAGAGACCCAGTACTTC.